These 14 T cell receptor beta chains originate from one sample sequenced in a study of blood T cell repertoires in COVID-19. The assay was immunoSEQ multiplex PCR, and TCRdb's table has in-frame clones only and misses some. The data contain 250,000 to 300,000 clones, 70% to 90% of them singletons. Sequenced: peripheral blood. These receptors were taken from a woman in her fifties or sixties with COVID-19, enrolled during active disease.

This chain connects TRBV2 to TRBJ2-7, with D possibly matching TRBD1 (6 bases). The CDR3 extends over 17 amino acids. The germline V gene encodes CDR1 SNHLY and CDR2 FYNNEI. The V end was cut by 5 bases, the J end by 0 bases, with 20 bases between. This CDR3 is CASSLPSLGASSYEQYF. The CDR3 nucleotides read TGTGCCAGCAGTCTTCCTAGCTTGGGGGCGAGCTCCTACGAGCAGTACTTC. Complete variable domain (other parts from reference TRBV2 and TRBJ2-7): EPEVTQTPSHQVTQMGQEVILRCVPISNHLYFYWYRQILGQKVEFLVSFYNNEISEKSEIFDDQFSVERPDGSNFTLKIRSTKLEDSAMYFCASSLPSLGASSYEQYFGPGTRLTVT.

This chain joins TRBV2 and TRBJ2-1, with 13 bases that match TRBD2. CDR3 length equals 15 residues. V shed 6 bases and J 9 bases; nucleotides not matched to a gene: 8. Germline assignment: CDR1 SNHLY and CDR2 FYNNEI. The CDR3 loop is CASRKLAGGLGEQFF. The CDR3, as DNA: TGTGCCAGCAGGAAACTAGCGGGAGGGCTCGGTGAGCAGTTCTTC.

The chain carries TRBV5-1 and TRBJ2-5; 8 positions agree with TRBD1. V shed 2 bases, J shed 1 base, and the junction held 4 bases outside the gene matches. Germline CDR1 SGHRS, CDR2 YFSETQ. The CDR3 spans 15 residues. The CDR3 is CASSFGQGPQETQYF. The DNA for the CDR3 is TGCGCCAGCAGCTTCGGACAGGGACCCCAAGAGACCCAGTACTTC. The full variable domain, completed using reference TRBV5-1 and TRBJ2-5, is KAGVTQTPRYLIKTRGQQVTLSCSPISGHRSVSWYQQTPGQGLQFLFEYFSETQRNKGNFPGRFSGRQFSNSRSEMNVSTLELGDSALYLCASSFGQGPQETQYFGPGTRLLVL.

This chain uses TRBV5-1 with TRBJ2-3, with 7 bases that match TRBD1. After removal of 2 bases from V and 4 bases from J, the junction contained 7 bases not matched to a gene. CDR1 and CDR2 (germline): SGHRS, YFSETQ. The CDR3 extends over 15 amino acids. In DNA form, the CDR3 reads TGCGCCAGCAGCTTAGGCCCGACAGGGTCAGATACGCAGTATTTT. It yields the protein CASSLGPTGSDTQYF. Together with reference TRBV5-1 and TRBJ2-3, the CDR3 gives the full variable domain: KAGVTQTPRYLIKTRGQQVTLSCSPISGHRSVSWYQQTPGQGLQFLFEYFSETQRNKGNFPGRFSGRQFSNSRSEMNVSTLELGDSALYLCASSLGPTGSDTQYFGPGTRLTVL.

The rearrangement uses TRBV19 and TRBJ1-5, with a weak D call TRBD1 (5 bases). Germline V lookup: CDR1 LNHDA, CDR2 SQIVND (reference sequence). Trimming removed 6 bases from V and 5 bases from J, with 17 bases in between. The CDR3 sequence is 15 residues long. The CDR3 here is CASSYRRGGDQPQHF. DNA for the CDR3: TGTGCCAGTAGCTACCGTAGGGGAGGTGATCAGCCCCAGCATTTT.

This clone has just one count. The J gene is TRBJ2-3, the V gene TRBV5-1; 10 bases fit TRBD1. This CDR3 spans 15 amino acids. J was trimmed by 4 bases and V by 5 bases; bases with no gene match: 7. Germline loops: CDR1 SGHRS, CDR2 YFSETQ. The CDR3 sequence is CASSWTGGFADTQYF. The CDR3 nucleotides read TGCGCCAGCAGTTGGACAGGGGGTTTCGCAGATACGCAGTATTTT. The full variable domain, completed using reference TRBV5-1 and TRBJ2-3, is KAGVTQTPRYLIKTRGQQVTLSCSPISGHRSVSWYQQTPGQGLQFLFEYFSETQRNKGNFPGRFSGRQFSNSRSEMNVSTLELGDSALYLCASSWTGGFADTQYFGPGTRLTVL.

DNA for the CDR3: TGTGCCAGCAGCGTAGCTAGCGGAGTGGGGGAGACCCAGTACTTC. Translated, it gives CASSVASGVGETQYF. The chain uses TRBV9 and TRBJ2-5; 7 bases align to TRBD2. This CDR3 region has 15 residues. V shed 0 bases, J shed 5 bases, and the junction held 7 bases outside the gene matches. Germline V gene lookup returns CDR1 SGDLS and CDR2 YYNGEE.

In regard to this clone: Additional DNA sequences in this sample encode the identical CDR3. The rearrangement joins TRBV6-5 to TRBJ1-1; 8 bases align to TRBD1. This CDR3 comprises 13 residues. Trimming cost V 5 bases and J 3 bases; bases outside gene matches: 2. The germline CDR1 and CDR2 sequences are MNHEY and SVGAGI. This chain's CDR3 is CASSRTGYTEAFF. The CDR3 DNA reads TGTGCCAGCAGTCGGACAGGGTACACTGAAGCTTTCTTT.

This chain joins TRBV6-1 and TRBJ2-7, with TRBD1 as a possible D gene (6 bases). The V gene lost 2 bases and the J gene lost 1 base, with 9 bases spanning the gap. The CDR3 consists of 14 residues. Per the germline V gene, CDR1 is MNHNS and CDR2 is SASEGT. CDR3 nucleotide sequence: TGTGCCAGCAGTGAATGGCAGGGGTCCTACGAGCAGTACTTC. Translated, it gives CASSEWQGSYEQYF.

In its sample, this clone was seen once. V gene TRBV5-5 combines with J gene TRBJ2-1, with 15 bases lining up with TRBD2. Germline CDR1 is SGHKS and CDR2 is YYEKEE (reference sequence). This CDR3 spans 17 amino acids. The trim removed 4 bases at V and 5 bases at J, leaving 7 bases unmatched. The CDR3 DNA reads as TGTGCCAGCAGCCCCGGGACTAGCGGGAGGTTCAACAATGAGCAGTTCTTC. It specifies CASSPGTSGRFNNEQFF.

There are a few counts of this clone. The chain carries TRBV5-8 and TRBJ1-5; 10 nucleotides match TRBD1. Germline V gene data show CDR1 as SGHTS and CDR2 as YDEGEE. This CDR3 is 15 amino acids long. Trimming took 3 bases from V and 2 from J; bases not matched to a gene: 2. The CDR3 DNA sequence: TGTGCCAGCAGCTCGACAGGGGGCGGCAATCAGCCCCAGCATTTT. Translating it yields CASSSTGGGNQPQHF.

This sequence joins TRBV3-1 (or the pseudogene TRBV3-2) and TRBJ1-6; D unclear. The germline CDR1 and CDR2 sequences are LGHDT and YNNKEL (reference sequence). The V gene lost 5 bases and the J gene lost 8 bases, with 7 bases spanning the gap. The CDR3 is 12 residues long. The CDR3: CASSSTYSPLHF. The CDR3 DNA follows: TGTGCCAGCAGCTCGACATATTCACCCCTCCACTTT.

V usage is TRBV15 and J usage is TRBJ2-3; possible D gene TRBD1, 6 bases. Trimming took 1 base from V and 4 from J, leaving 15 bases between them. This CDR3 is 16 amino acids long. Germline assignment: CDR1 LNHNV and CDR2 YYDKDF (reference sequence). CDR3 protein: CATSRGAGVWADTQYF. CDR3 DNA: TGTGCCACCAGCAGAGGGGCAGGGGTTTGGGCAGATACGCAGTATTTT.

The chain couples TRBV19 to TRBJ2-7, with D tentatively TRBD1 (6 bases). The CDR3 has 15 amino acids. The V gene lost 1 base and the J gene lost 3 bases, with 13 bases spanning the gap. Looked up from germline, CDR1 is LNHDA and CDR2 is SQIVND (reference sequence). CDR3 DNA: TGTGCCAGTAGTATAGCGGCTGGGGGCATCTACGAGCAGTACTTC. Its protein product is CASSIAAGGIYEQYF.